The clone carrying this TCR beta chain appeared a single time. How the authors handled the data: Nucleated cell number was recorded as an estimate derived from reference gene primer amplification. This table comes from immunoSEQ multiplex PCR, and its TCRdb copy is limited to in-frame clones, with some not included. That table gives V, J and clone size, and the DNA gave D and trimming. The top ten clones hold more than 4% of a sample with roughly 230,000 clones, approximately 85% of them seen once. The entry originates in a study of blood T cell repertoires in COVID-19. On the study more broadly: COVID-19 samples collected from the United States, Italy and Spain covered acute and convalescent phases.

V shed 3 bases and J shed 5 bases, with 10 bases lying between them. This CDR3 is 14 amino acids long. The germline gives CDR1 ENHRY, CDR2 SYGVKD. Material: peripheral blood. V and J are TRBV10-3 and TRBJ1-4; the D gene is possibly TRBD1 (5 bases). The TCR originated in a man over 45 with acute or convalescent COVID-19. The CDR3 region has the DNA TGTGCCATCAGTGATTCGGGGGGAAATGAAAAACTGTTTTTT. It is translated as CAISDSGGNEKLFF.